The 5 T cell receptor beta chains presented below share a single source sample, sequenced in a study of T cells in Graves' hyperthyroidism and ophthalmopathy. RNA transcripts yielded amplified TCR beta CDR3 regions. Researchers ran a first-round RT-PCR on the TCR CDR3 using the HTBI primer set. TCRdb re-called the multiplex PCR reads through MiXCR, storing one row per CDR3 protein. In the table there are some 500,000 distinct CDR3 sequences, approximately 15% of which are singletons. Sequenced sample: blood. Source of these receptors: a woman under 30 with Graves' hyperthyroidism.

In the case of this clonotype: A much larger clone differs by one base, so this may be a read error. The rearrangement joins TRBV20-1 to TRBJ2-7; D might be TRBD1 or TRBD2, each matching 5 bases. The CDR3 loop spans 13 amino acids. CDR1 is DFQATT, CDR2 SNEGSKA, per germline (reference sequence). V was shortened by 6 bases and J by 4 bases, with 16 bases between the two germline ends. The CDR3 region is CSAPGPLGYEQYV. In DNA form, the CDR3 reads TGCAGTGCCCCGGGGCCCCTTGGGTACGAGCAGTACGTC.

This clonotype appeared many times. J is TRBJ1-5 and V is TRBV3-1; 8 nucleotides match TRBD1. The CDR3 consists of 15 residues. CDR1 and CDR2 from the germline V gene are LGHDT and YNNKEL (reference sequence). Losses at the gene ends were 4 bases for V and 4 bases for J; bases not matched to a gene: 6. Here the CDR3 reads CASSRSGQANQPQHF. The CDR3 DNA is TGTGCCAGCAGCCGCTCGGGACAGGCGAATCAGCCCCAGCATTTT.

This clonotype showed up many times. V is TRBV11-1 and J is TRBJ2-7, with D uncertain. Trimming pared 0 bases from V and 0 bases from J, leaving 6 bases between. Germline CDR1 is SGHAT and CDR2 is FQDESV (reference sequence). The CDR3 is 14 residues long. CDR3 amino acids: CASSLAESSYEQYF. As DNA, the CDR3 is TGTGCCAGCAGCTTAGCGGAGAGCTCCTACGAGCAGTACTTC.

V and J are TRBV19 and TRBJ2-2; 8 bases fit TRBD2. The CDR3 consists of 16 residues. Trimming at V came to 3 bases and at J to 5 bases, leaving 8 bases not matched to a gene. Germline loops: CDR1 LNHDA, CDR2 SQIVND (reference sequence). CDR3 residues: CASSMSRGGGTGELFF. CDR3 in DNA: TGTGCCAGTAGTATGAGTCGGGGGGGAGGGACCGGGGAGCTGTTTTTT.

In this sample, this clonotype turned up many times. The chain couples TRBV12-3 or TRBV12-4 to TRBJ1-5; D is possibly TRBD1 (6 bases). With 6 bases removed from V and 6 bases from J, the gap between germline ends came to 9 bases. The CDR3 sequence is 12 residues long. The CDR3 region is CASSTGTQPQHF. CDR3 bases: TGTGCCAGCAGCACAGGGACTCAGCCCCAGCATTTT.